This T cell receptor (beta chain) was sequenced for a study of a mutant IDH1 vaccine in newly diagnosed glioma. Concerning this clone itself: Its target is not known.

The data were produced by immunoSEQ multiplex PCR, yet TCRdb's version contains in-frame clones alone and is incomplete. The data contain fewer than 35,000 clones, around 82% of them singletons. The CDR3 sequence is 13 residues long. V lost 4 bases, J lost 3 bases, and 9 bases lay in between. Germline CDR1 SGHNT, CDR2 YENEEA. Time point denoted: week 35, safety follow-up. A 20-mer mutant IDH1 peptide at 300 ug was injected subcutaneously with topical imiquimod. The clonotype was recovered from a woman between 40 and 50 years old with glioma. The sequences come from PBMCs, collected from a glioma patient whose treatment included an IDH1 peptide vaccine. J is TRBJ1-1 and V is TRBV11-3; D is unresolved. CDR3 sequence: CASSSSIDTEAFF. As DNA, the CDR3 is TGTGCCAGCAGCTCCAGTATTGACACTGAAGCTTTCTTT.